The 31 T cell receptor beta chains given below trace back to one sample, sequenced in a study of shared clonotypes between healthy human individuals. Sequencing was performed with immunoSEQ multiplex PCR; in TCRdb, only in-frame clones are kept and a portion is missing. Here the sample spans about 1.5 million clones, around 98% being singletons. Sequencing was performed on naive CD4+ T cells sorted from blood. The subset: CD45RA+ positively selected. The origin of the receptors is a man aged 25 to 40 in good health.

The J gene is TRBJ1-2, the V gene TRBV10-1, with 8 bases aligning to TRBD1. Germline V gene data show CDR1 as WNHNN and CDR2 as SYGVQD (reference sequence). The CDR3 totals 16 residues. V shed 6 bases, J shed 0 bases, and the junction held 9 bases outside the gene matches. CDR3: CASRKGQALANYGYTF. CDR3 bases: TGCGCCAGCAGGAAGGGACAGGCGTTAGCTAACTATGGCTACACCTTC.

The chain joins TRBV10-3 to TRBJ1-2, with D possibly TRBD1 on 5 matching bases. V was cut by 0 bases and J by 1 base, with 12 bases left in between. This CDR3 spans 16 amino acids. Germline V CDR1 and CDR2: ENHRY, SYGVKD. The CDR3 sequence is CAISESGTGLNYGYTF. DNA for the CDR3: TGTGCCATCAGTGAGTCGGGAACAGGCCTTAACTATGGCTACACCTTC.

This clone was counted a single time. The CDR3, as DNA: TGTGCCAGCAGCCGCGGCGACAGGGGCACAGATACGCAGTATTTT. It yields the protein CASSRGDRGTDTQYF. The rearrangement joins TRBV7-8 to TRBJ2-3; TRBD1 matches 7 bases. CDR3 length: 15 residues. The germline CDR1 and CDR2 sequences are SGHVS and FQNEAQ. V shed 5 bases and J 1 base; nucleotides not matched to a gene: 6.

This clone occurred once. The chain uses TRBV4-3 and TRBJ1-5; D is undetermined. Germline V gene data show CDR1 as LGHNA and CDR2 as YSLEER. This CDR3 comprises 13 residues. The V end was cut by 0 bases, the J end by 10 bases, with 10 bases between. The CDR3 DNA sequence: TGCGCCAGCAGCCAAGATGGGGTGAGACCCCAGCATTTT. Encoded protein: CASSQDGVRPQHF.

V usage is TRBV7-2 and J usage is TRBJ2-1, with TRBD2 matching 8 bases. Germline trimming cut 9 bases from V and 2 bases from J; bases unmatched to any gene: 3. Per germline, CDR1 SGHTA and CDR2 FQGNSA. The CDR3 contains 13 residues. The CDR3 region is CASSGTTYNEQFF. CDR3 sequence (DNA): TGTGCCAGTAGCGGGACTACCTACAATGAGCAGTTCTTC.

The V gene is TRBV29-1, the J gene TRBJ2-7, with D perhaps matching TRBD1 (7 bases). Germline V gene data show CDR1 as SQVTM and CDR2 as ANQGSEA. The CDR3 extends over 12 amino acids. V was shortened by 5 bases and J by 7 bases, with 15 bases between the two germline ends. The CDR3 region is CSVQTGTGEQYF. CDR3 nucleotides: TGCAGCGTTCAGACAGGGACTGGGGAGCAGTACTTC.

The V call is TRBV5-1, the J call TRBJ2-7; D not resolved. The germline V and J ends were trimmed by 1 base and 1 base, with 9 bases remaining between them. The CDR3 has 14 amino acids. CDR1 SGHRS and CDR2 YFSETQ come from the germline V gene. CDR3 in DNA: TGCGCCAGCAGCTTGATAGACTCTTCCTACGAGCAGTACTTC. It yields the protein CASSLIDSSYEQYF.

This rearrangement joins TRBV5-6 to TRBJ1-4; D ambiguous. Germline-derived CDR1 and CDR2 are SGHDT and YYEEEE. This CDR3 region has 13 residues. Between the trimmed V and J ends, which lost 0 bases and 6 bases, there was a span of 6 bases. CDR3 nucleotide sequence: TGTGCCAGCAGCTTGGTGTCCGATGAAAAACTGTTTTTT. Its protein product is CASSLVSDEKLFF.

The CDR3 protein is CASSLLGGVNTEAFF. For the CDR3, the DNA is TGTGCCAGCAGCTTACTCGGAGGGGTGAACACTGAAGCTTTCTTT. The genes are TRBV7-3 and TRBJ1-1, with D possibly being TRBD1 (5 bases). Germline V gene data show CDR1 as SGHTA and CDR2 as FQGTGA. This CDR3 contains 15 residues. V lost 2 bases to trimming and J lost 0 bases, with 10 bases between them. The whole variable domain, remainder taken from reference TRBV7-3 and TRBJ1-1, is GAGVSQTPSNKVTEKGKYVELRCDPISGHTALYWYRQSLGQGPEFLIYFQGTGAADDSGLPNDRFFAVRPEGSVSTLKIQRTERGDSAVYLCASSLLGGVNTEAFFGQGTRLTVV.

The V call is TRBV5-1, the J call TRBJ2-7, with D perhaps TRBD2 (6 bases). CDR3 length: 16 residues. Germline CDR1 SGHRS, CDR2 YFSETQ. Trimming shortened V by 5 bases and J by 2 bases, and 20 bases separated the two germline ends. The CDR3 here is CASSFPRGGGAYEQYF. The DNA for the CDR3 is TGCGCCAGCAGTTTTCCGAGGGGTGGAGGGGCCTACGAGCAGTACTTC. Variable domain in full (rest from reference TRBV5-1 and TRBJ2-7): KAGVTQTPRYLIKTRGQQVTLSCSPISGHRSVSWYQQTPGQGLQFLFEYFSETQRNKGNFPGRFSGRQFSNSRSEMNVSTLELGDSALYLCASSFPRGGGAYEQYFGPGTRLTVT.

The genes are TRBV12-5 and TRBJ2-1; the D gene is possibly TRBD1 (5 bases). Trimming pared 1 base from V and 8 bases from J, leaving 21 bases between. CDR1 is LGHNT and CDR2 is FRNRAP in the germline V gene. This CDR3 region has 17 residues. The CDR3 loop is CASGLDSQVPGLDEQFF. For the CDR3, the DNA is TGTGCTAGTGGTTTGGACTCCCAAGTGCCAGGGTTGGATGAGCAGTTCTTC.

The chain carries TRBV7-9 and TRBJ2-1; 9 nucleotides match TRBD2. Germline CDR1 reads SEHNR; CDR2 reads FQNEAQ (reference sequence). Trimming took 1 base from V and 8 from J; bases not matched to a gene: 6. CDR3 length: 15 residues. DNA of the CDR3: TGTGCCAGCAGCTTAGGGTCGGCGGGAGGGCATGAGCAGTTCTTC. Translating it yields CASSLGSAGGHEQFF.

The V gene is TRBV27, the J gene TRBJ1-3; D possibly corresponds to TRBD1 (6 bases). The CDR3 runs to 16 residues. Germline values: CDR1 MNHEY, CDR2 SMNVEV (reference sequence). Trimming removed 6 bases from V and 0 bases from J, with 15 bases in between. CDR3 DNA sequence: TGTGCCAGCAGGAAGGGACACGCAAACTCTGGAAACACCATATATTTT. It encodes CASRKGHANSGNTIYF.

In its sample, this clone was seen once. The J gene is TRBJ2-3, the V gene TRBV5-6, with 13 bases that match TRBD2. Germline lookup yields CDR1 SGHDT and CDR2 YYEEEE. This CDR3 spans 18 amino acids. Trimming took 4 bases from V and 0 from J; bases not matched to a gene: 8. The CDR3: CASSAGLAGRGSTDTQYF. The CDR3 nucleotides read TGTGCCAGCAGCGCGGGACTAGCGGGAAGGGGGAGCACAGATACGCAGTATTTT.

CDR3 protein: CASSKAGATYEQYF. CDR3 DNA sequence: TGTGCCAGCAGCAAAGCGGGTGCCACCTACGAGCAGTACTTC. The chain recombines TRBV5-5 with TRBJ2-7, with D tentatively TRBD2 (6 bases). The germline V gene encodes CDR1 SGHKS and CDR2 YYEKEE (reference sequence). The CDR3 has 14 amino acids. Trimming stripped 4 bases from V and 2 bases from J, with 13 bases between.

The rearrangement uses TRBV27 and TRBJ2-3; D is possibly TRBD1 or TRBD2 (5 bases each). V lost 3 bases and J lost 0, with 13 bases in between. The V gene's germline CDR1 is MNHEY and CDR2 SMNVEV (reference sequence). This CDR3 has 16 amino acids. The CDR3 DNA is TGTGCCAGCAGTTTTTATGAGGGGTCTAGCACAGATACGCAGTATTTT. Protein sequence: CASSFYEGSSTDTQYF.

The chain carries TRBV5-8 and TRBJ2-5, with TRBD1 as a possible D gene (5 bases). The germline CDR1 and CDR2 sequences are SGHTS and YDEGEE. The CDR3 is 15 amino acids. V gave up 0 bases and J gave up 4 bases, with 13 bases separating them. The CDR3, as DNA: TGTGCCAGCAGCTTGGCCGGCAGGGAAGGAGAGACCCAGTACTTC. It translates to CASSLAGREGETQYF.

Of note for this clone: The identical CDR3 is also encoded by other nucleotide sequences in the sample. This sequence joins TRBV18 and TRBJ2-1; 8 bases are a match to TRBD1. CDR1 is KGHSH and CDR2 is LQKENI in the germline V gene. J lost 5 bases, V lost 2 bases, and 2 bases had no gene match. The CDR3 contains 14 residues. The CDR3, as DNA: TGTGCCAGCTCACCAGGGACAGGAGACAATGAGCAGTTCTTC. Protein sequence: CASSPGTGDNEQFF.

The V gene is TRBV5-6, the J gene TRBJ2-7; the match to TRBD1 covers 7 bases. Germline lookup yields CDR1 SGHDT and CDR2 YYEEEE. Unmatched junction bases numbered 13, after V lost 5 bases and J lost 5 bases. The CDR3 length is 15 residues. The CDR3 loop is CASRLGPDRVDEQYF. In nucleotides, the CDR3 is TGTGCCAGCAGGCTGGGCCCAGACAGGGTGGACGAGCAGTACTTC. The full variable domain, its missing parts supplied by reference TRBV5-6 and TRBJ2-7, is DAGVTQSPTHLIKTRGQQVTLRCSPKSGHDTVSWYQQALGQGPQFIFQYYEEEERQRGNFPDRFSGHQFPNYSSELNVNALLLGDSALYLCASRLGPDRVDEQYFGPGTRLTVT.

The rearrangement uses TRBV6-6 and TRBJ1-2; D remains unclear. V was clipped by 6 bases and J by 0 bases, with 2 bases between them. Germline-derived CDR1 and CDR2 are MNHNY and SVGAGI (reference sequence). The CDR3 loop spans 11 amino acids. The CDR3 DNA is TGTGCCAGCAGGACTAACTATGGCTACACCTTC. This codes for CASRTNYGYTF.

This chain connects TRBV10-1 to TRBJ2-3, with D perhaps matching TRBD2 (6 bases). The CDR3 sequence is 15 residues long. In germline, CDR1 is WNHNN, CDR2 SYGVQD (reference sequence). The V end lost 6 bases, the J end lost 4 bases, and 17 bases lay between the germline ends. The CDR3 coding sequence is TGCGCCAGCAGCGGGCCGAAGATAGCGGCAGATACGCAGTATTTT. It codes for CASSGPKIAADTQYF.

The chain uses TRBV2 and TRBJ2-3; D is unclear. This CDR3 comprises 13 residues. V was clipped by 2 bases and J by 2 bases, with 5 bases between them. Germline V gene data show CDR1 as SNHLY and CDR2 as FYNNEI. The CDR3, as DNA: TGTGCCAGCAGTGAAACCGACACAGATACGCAGTATTTT. It is translated as CASSETDTDTQYF.

This rearrangement joins TRBV30 to TRBJ2-1; 12 nucleotides agree with TRBD2. Germline trimming cut 3 bases from V and 4 bases from J; bases unmatched to any gene: 16. There are 19 residues in the CDR3. Germline CDR1 reads GTSNPN; CDR2 reads SVGIG (reference sequence). The CDR3 loop reads CAWRKGWTSGKGDYNEQFF. The CDR3, as DNA: TGTGCCTGGAGAAAGGGGTGGACTAGCGGGAAAGGGGATTACAATGAGCAGTTCTTC.

The CDR3 bases are TGCGCCAGCAGCCAAGTAGGGTTTTTGGCTAGTGAAAAACTGTTTTTT. Translated: CASSQVGFLASEKLFF. The chain recombines TRBV4-1 with TRBJ1-4; no clear D gene. There are 16 residues in the CDR3. Trimming stripped 1 base from V and 7 bases from J, with 16 bases between. Germline assignment: CDR1 MGHRA and CDR2 YSYEKL.

CDR3 in DNA: TGTGCCAGCATTTCACAGGGGCCATCCACCGGGGAGCTGTTTTTT. It specifies CASISQGPSTGELFF. This chain uses TRBV2 with TRBJ2-2; 7 bases agree with TRBD1. The CDR3 runs 15 residues. With V trimmed by 7 bases and J by 4 bases, 9 bases remained unmatched. Germline CDR1 is SNHLY and CDR2 is FYNNEI.

The chain links TRBV20-1 to TRBJ2-1; D unclear. Germline V gene sequence: CDR1 DFQATT, CDR2 SNEGSKA (reference sequence). Trimming left V 0 bases short and J 12 bases short, with 9 bases between. CDR3 size: 11 residues. The CDR3 nucleotides are TGCAGTGCTAGAGAACGGATTGGGCAGTTCTTC. It translates to CSARERIGQFF.

About this clone: The same CDR3 also results from other DNA sequences found in this sample. The V and J genes are TRBV7-9 and TRBJ1-3; D gene uncertain. The germline V gene has CDR1 SEHNR and CDR2 FQNEAQ (reference sequence). V lost 3 bases, J lost 3 bases, and 6 bases lay in between. This CDR3 has 13 residues. The CDR3, as DNA: TGTGCCAGCAGCTTTCGCGTTGGAAACACCATATATTTT. It specifies CASSFRVGNTIYF.

This clone was seen just once. The chain combines TRBV4-1 with TRBJ2-3; possible D gene TRBD2, 5 bases. Trimming cost V 1 base and J 2 bases, with 13 bases left between them. The CDR3 sequence is 16 residues long. Germline CDR1 reads MGHRA; CDR2 reads YSYEKL. The CDR3 DNA reads TGCGCCAGCAGCCAAGGCCTCGCGGGTCCCACAGATACGCAGTATTTT. Translated: CASSQGLAGPTDTQYF.

The rearrangement uses TRBV7-2 and TRBJ2-7; 9 bases fit TRBD2. CDR3 length equals 14 residues. Trimming cost V 6 bases and J 1 base; bases outside gene matches: 4. Germline CDR1 reads SGHTA; CDR2 reads FQGNSA. CDR3 coding DNA: TGTGCCAGCAGACCCCTAGCGGGGTCCTACGAGCAGTACTTC. Its translation is CASRPLAGSYEQYF.

The CDR3 sequence is CASSEDLYGYTF. In DNA, the CDR3 is TGTGCCAGCAGTGAAGACCTCTATGGCTACACCTTC. This chain joins TRBV2 and TRBJ1-2; D is ambiguous. V was clipped by 1 base and J by 4 bases, with 4 bases between them. The CDR3 is 12 amino acids. The germline V gene encodes CDR1 SNHLY and CDR2 FYNNEI.

This chain connects TRBV30 to TRBJ2-7; TRBD2 aligns across 7 bases. V was pared by 3 bases and J by 3 bases, with 8 bases of the junction left unmatched. The CDR3 sequence is 14 residues long. Per the germline V gene, CDR1 is GTSNPN and CDR2 is SVGIG (reference sequence). The CDR3 region is CAWRTREDLYEQYF. DNA of the CDR3: TGTGCCTGGAGGACCCGGGAGGACCTCTACGAGCAGTACTTC.